The T cell receptor beta chain under discussion was sequenced for a study of siplizumab effects on memory and regulatory T cells. A word on this clone: The antigen remains undetermined.

General study findings and limits: Mappable alloreactive CD4+ clones were on average around 66% Treg-derived with siplizumab, less than 30% in controls. Few alloreactive clones mapped to unstimulated subsets. Roughly 75-95% of proliferating clones (CD4+ or CD8+) could not be assigned a naive or memory phenotype. Sequences that were alloreactive and traceable to unstimulated CD4+ memory cells were significantly reduced by siplizumab.

The assay was immunoSEQ multiplex PCR, and TCRdb's table has in-frame clones only and misses some. The repertoire has approximately 94,000 clones, around 90% of them found once; the top ten carry about 0.15%. V lost 6 bases to trimming and J lost 4 bases, with 7 bases between them. Germline CDR1 and CDR2: MNHEY and SMNVEV (reference sequence). The CDR3 is 12 residues long. The chain has TRBV27 and TRBJ1-3, with D unresolved. Sequencing input: CD4+ T cells sorted from blood. This sequence originates from a human donor in good health. In nucleotides, the CDR3 is TGTGCCAGCAGGTCCTCGGGAAACACCATATATTTT. It specifies CASRSSGNTIYF.